This T cell receptor beta chain was sequenced in a study of CD8 T cells in ankylosing spondylitis. General study points: Blood of patients with ankylosing spondylitis appeared to be characterized by a TCR beta motif of eight highly homologous variants. In peripheral blood, disease-linked CD8+ clones occurred at relatively low frequencies.

In regard to this clonotype: Its antigen is undetermined.

Quantitative 5'-RACE with molecular barcodes was used to make the TCR beta libraries. In TCRdb, the 5' RACE reads were re-called with MiXCR into one record per CDR3 protein. The sample lists 500,000 to 550,000 distinct CDR3 sequences, roughly 13% seen once, with approximately 7% in the top ten. The CDR3 length is 14 residues. Germline CDR1 and CDR2: LGHDT and YNNKEL (reference sequence). Trimming took off 11 bases at V and 1 base at J, with 15 bases between the two ends. The chain combines TRBV3-1 with TRBJ2-1; either TRBD1 or TRBD2 may fit D (6 bases each). The receptor comes from a male donor with ankylosing spondylitis. Sequences were obtained from blood, either unsorted or a sorted T cell fraction (not recorded which). CDR3 loop: CAVGGLGSYNEQFF. The CDR3 nucleotides read TGTGCCGTCGGGGGCCTCGGTTCCTACAATGAGCAGTTCTTC.